This entry lists 32 T cell receptor beta chains sequenced from one sample in a study of T cell repertoires in cytomegalovirus infection. Antigens of these TCRs are unknown. Using its own MiXCR run on the reads, TCRdb lists one record per CDR3 protein. Among around 800,000 distinct CDR3 sequences listed, 30% to 35% were seen once. Here the sequenced sample was cultured CD8+ T cells from PBMCs, taken from culture after CMV antigen stimulation. The source is a human donor in good health (CMV status not recorded). Some clones in this sample may be carry-over from other donors' samples.

The sample holds many counts of this clonotype. The chain joins TRBV12-3 or TRBV12-4 to TRBJ1-1; the D gene is possibly TRBD1 (6 bases). CDR3 length: 17 residues. V dropped 5 bases and J dropped 3 bases, with 22 bases sitting between them. The CDR3: CASSQEGFKGGDTEAFF. The CDR3 DNA reads TGTGCCAGCAGTCAAGAAGGGTTCAAGGGGGGGGACACTGAAGCTTTCTTT.

This clonotype was seen at least ten times. V and J are TRBV7-6 and TRBJ1-1; no clear D. Germline V CDR1 and CDR2: SGHVS, FNYEAQ. The CDR3 spans 11 residues. V was pared by 4 bases and J by 4 bases, with 4 bases between. The DNA of the CDR3 is TGTGCCAGCAGCTCCGGCACTGAAGCTTTCTTT. As protein: CASSSGTEAFF.

In its sample, this clonotype was seen a few times. The chain employs TRBV19 and TRBJ2-1, with TRBD1 matching 9 bases. The CDR3 totals 15 residues. V was pared by 3 bases and J by 4 bases, with 4 bases of the junction left unmatched. The germline CDR1 and CDR2 sequences are LNHDA and SQIVND (reference sequence). The CDR3 DNA sequence: TGTGCCAGTAGTATTGGGGGACAGGGATACAATGAGCAGTTCTTC. Its translation: CASSIGGQGYNEQFF.

V is TRBV12-5 and J is TRBJ1-5; 7 bases are a match to TRBD1. With V trimmed by 5 bases and J by 5 bases, 6 bases remained unmatched. Germline-derived CDR1 and CDR2 are LGHNT and FRNRAP. The CDR3 is made up of 14 amino acids. This CDR3 is CASGPGTVYQPQHF. The CDR3, as DNA: TGTGCTAGTGGTCCGGGGACAGTCTATCAGCCCCAGCATTTT.

A remark on this clonotype: This sequence may be a read error, since a much larger clone differs from it by one base. The rearrangement links TRBV7-2 to TRBJ2-3, with 8 bases that match TRBD2. This CDR3 spans 16 amino acids. Looked up from germline, CDR1 is SGHTA and CDR2 is FQGNSA. In DNA, the CDR3 is TGTGCCAACAGCCCCCGAGCGGGGGCCGCCACAGATACGCAGTATTTT. This gives the protein CANSPRAGAATDTQYF.

The V call is TRBV19, the J call TRBJ2-3; D remains ambiguous. The CDR3 is made up of 14 amino acids. Germline V gene lookup returns CDR1 LNHDA and CDR2 SQIVND (reference sequence). V was cut by 10 bases and J by 0 bases, with 14 bases left in between. CDR3 protein: CATIPGDSTDTQYF. The CDR3 DNA reads TGTGCCACTATACCTGGGGATAGCACAGATACGCAGTATTTT. The full variable domain, completed using reference TRBV19 and TRBJ2-3, is DGGITQSPKYLFRKEGQNVTLSCEQNLNHDAMYWYRQDPGQGLRLIYYSQIVNDFQKGDIAEGYSVSREKKESFPLTVTSAQKNPTAFYLCATIPGDSTDTQYFGPGTRLTVL.

The chain is built from TRBV6-2 or TRBV6-3 and TRBJ2-7; the D is unclear. Germline CDR1 reads MNHEY; CDR2 reads SVGEGT. Trimming shortened V by 5 bases and J by 3 bases, and 11 bases separated the two germline ends. This CDR3 has 13 residues. The CDR3 loop is CASSPGSFYEQYV. Here the CDR3 DNA reads TGTGCCAGCAGTCCGGGTTCCTTCTACGAGCAGTACGTC.

This clonotype has a handful of counts. V usage is TRBV7-8 and J usage is TRBJ1-6, with D possibly matching TRBD1 (6 bases). Trimming removed 6 bases from V and 8 bases from J, with 17 bases in between. Germline V gene data show CDR1 as SGHVS and CDR2 as FQNEAQ. The CDR3 loop spans 15 amino acids. CDR3 sequence reads: CASSSRRDTDSPLHF. The CDR3, as DNA: TGTGCCAGCAGTTCAAGAAGGGACACGGATTCACCCCTCCACTTT.

This clonotype was seen only a few times. V gene TRBV12-3 or TRBV12-4 combines with J gene TRBJ2-4, with D perhaps matching TRBD2 (6 bases). The CDR3 has 12 amino acids. Trimming cost V 7 bases and J 6 bases, with 10 bases left between them. The CDR3 DNA follows: TGTGCCAGCAAGATTAGCGGAAACATTCAGTACTTC. Translating gives CASKISGNIQYF.

J is TRBJ1-1 and V is TRBV6-5; TRBD1 agrees at 7 bases. This CDR3 has 15 amino acids. Trimming took 1 base from V and 1 from J; bases not matched to a gene: 3. CDR1 and CDR2 (germline): MNHEY, SVGAGI. The CDR3 loop reads CASSYYRTGNTEAFF. As DNA, the CDR3 is TGTGCCAGCAGTTACTACCGGACAGGGAACACTGAAGCTTTCTTT.

This clonotype was counted a few times. The DNA for the CDR3 is TGTGCCAGCAGCCCTATGGCGGGGGGTTACAATGAGCAGTTCTTC. Translating gives CASSPMAGGYNEQFF. The chain joins TRBV12-3 or TRBV12-4 to TRBJ2-1; 8 bases align to TRBD2. The CDR3 covers 15 residues. Trimming removed 6 bases from V and 4 bases from J; junction bases left unmatched: 8.

In this sample, this clonotype turned up a few times. This chain uses TRBV6-2 or TRBV6-3 with TRBJ2-7; 7 nucleotides line up with TRBD1. The CDR3 length is 15 residues. Trimming cost V 0 bases and J 0 bases; bases outside gene matches: 2. Germline loops: CDR1 MNHEY, CDR2 SVGEGT. For the CDR3, the DNA is TGTGCCAGCAGTTACTCCGCAGGGGGCTCCTACGAGCAGTACGTC. Its translation: CASSYSAGGSYEQYV.

V usage is TRBV9 and J usage is TRBJ2-1; tentatively, D is TRBD2 (6 bases). The CDR3 contains 15 residues. CDR1 and CDR2 from the germline V gene are SGDLS and YYNGEE. Trimming took 0 bases from V and 7 from J, leaving 14 bases between them. The CDR3 sequence is CASSVGRGWGNEQFF. In DNA form, the CDR3 reads TGTGCCAGCAGCGTAGGCCGGGGGTGGGGGAATGAGCAGTTCTTC. Using reference TRBV9 and TRBJ2-1 for the parts outside the CDR3, the full variable domain is DSGVTQTPKHLITATGQRVTLRCSPRSGDLSVYWYQQSLDQGLQFLIQYYNGEERAKGNILERFSAQQFPDLHSELNLSSLELGDSALYFCASSVGRGWGNEQFFGPGTRLTVL.

The sample holds many counts of this clonotype. The chain couples TRBV7-2 to TRBJ1-2; D perhaps matches TRBD1 (5 bases). Germline V lookup: CDR1 SGHTA, CDR2 FQGNSA. V was pared by 3 bases and J by 13 bases, with 9 bases between. This CDR3 is 10 amino acids long. CDR3 DNA sequence: TGTGCCAGCAGCTTTCAGGGAGTCACCTTC. Protein sequence: CASSFQGVTF.

The chain is built from TRBV6-5 and TRBJ2-2; the match to TRBD1 covers 8 bases. The germline V gene encodes CDR1 MNHEY and CDR2 SVGAGI. Trimming took 2 bases from V and 5 from J; bases not matched to a gene: 7. There are 16 residues in the CDR3. The CDR3 nucleotides are TGTGCCAGCAGTTACGGGCAGGGGGCAGAAACCGGGGAGCTGTTTTTT. Translated, it gives CASSYGQGAETGELFF.

Regarding this clonotype: A much larger clone is a single base away; this may be a read error. The J gene is TRBJ1-2, the V gene TRBV4-3, with 7 bases aligning to TRBD1. This CDR3 region has 16 residues. Germline V gene data show CDR1 as LGHNA and CDR2 as YSLEER. V shed 4 bases, J shed 4 bases, and the junction held 12 bases outside the gene matches. CDR3 protein: CASSRDLTGSGYGYTF. DNA of the CDR3: TGCGCCAGCAGCCGAGACTTGACAGGGAGTGGCTATGGCTACACCTTC.

This sequence joins TRBV15 and TRBJ1-6; D perhaps matches TRBD1 (6 bases). Per germline, CDR1 LNHNV and CDR2 YYDKDF (reference sequence). The CDR3 covers 14 residues. With 2 bases removed from V and 9 bases from J, the gap between germline ends came to 11 bases. CDR3 nucleotide sequence: TGTGCCACCAGCAGAAACAGGGTCACTTCACCCCTCCACTTT. The encoded protein is CATSRNRVTSPLHF.

A few counts support this clonotype. The chain joins TRBV4-1 to TRBJ2-7; D gene unclear. The V gene lost 4 bases and the J gene lost 7 bases, with 20 bases spanning the gap. The CDR3 consists of 15 residues. CDR1 and CDR2 (germline): MGHRA, YSYEKL. This CDR3 reads CASSPQSGPQSEQYV. The CDR3 nucleotides are TGCGCCAGCAGCCCCCAGTCCGGGCCTCAGAGTGAGCAGTACGTC.

This clonotype was counted a few times. The chain uses TRBV7-6 and TRBJ2-3; D perhaps matches TRBD1 (7 bases). The CDR3 has 17 amino acids. V was trimmed by 0 bases and J by 0 bases, leaving 13 bases between them. Looked up from germline, CDR1 is SGHVS and CDR2 is FNYEAQ. Here the CDR3 DNA reads TGTGCCAGCAGCTTAGCGGCGGGACAGCGAAGCACAGATACGCAGTATTTT. Protein product: CASSLAAGQRSTDTQYF.

This chain connects TRBV12-3 or TRBV12-4 to TRBJ1-1; no reliable D call. Trimming pared 2 bases from V and 1 base from J, leaving 14 bases between. CDR3 length equals 16 residues. CDR3 sequence: CASSLIPPKTNTEAFF. As DNA, the CDR3 is TGTGCCAGCAGTTTAATCCCACCCAAAACGAACACTGAAGCTTTCTTT.

This clonotype showed up many times. The chain carries TRBV5-1 and TRBJ1-4; 8 bases are shared with TRBD1. The CDR3 consists of 15 residues. Germline CDR1 is SGHRS and CDR2 is YFSETQ. The V gene end was trimmed by 2 bases and the J gene end by 10 bases; junction bases not matched to a gene: 10. The CDR3 nucleotides read TGCGCCAGCAGCTTTCTGACAGGGGACTCCGGAAAACTGTTTTTT. This gives the protein CASSFLTGDSGKLFF.

The sample holds many counts of this clonotype. This chain connects TRBV6-8 to TRBJ2-1; possible D gene TRBD1, 5 bases. This CDR3 contains 14 residues. From germline, CDR1 is MNHGY and CDR2 SAAAGT. The V gene lost 3 bases and the J gene lost 3 bases, with 9 bases spanning the gap. CDR3 nucleotides: TGTGCCAGCAGTTATTCCGACAGCTACAATGAGCAGTTCTTC. This gives the protein CASSYSDSYNEQFF.

This clonotype was counted only a few times. The chain has TRBV12-3 or TRBV12-4 and TRBJ1-6; maybe TRBD1 (6 bases). With 5 bases removed from V and 0 bases from J, the gap between germline ends came to 11 bases. This CDR3 is 16 amino acids long. The DNA for the CDR3 is TGTGCCAGCAGTGATGGACAGAGCTCCTATAATTCACCCCTCCACTTT. Its protein product is CASSDGQSSYNSPLHF.

This clonotype showed up just once. Sequence at one end of the junction differs from germline and may be a read error. The V gene is TRBV6-5, the J gene TRBJ2-3, with D uncertain. The CDR3 covers 16 residues. CDR1 MNHEY and CDR2 SVGAGI come from the germline V gene. The CDR3 nucleotides are TGTGCCAGCAGTTACAGTAGGGCTGCCCAAAGGGATACACAGTATTTT. Its protein product is CASSYSRAAQRDTQYF.

This clonotype was seen repeatedly, ten times or more. This chain connects TRBV7-9 to TRBJ2-3; 7 nucleotides match TRBD2. There are 14 residues in the CDR3. V was pared by 5 bases and J by 0 bases, with 2 bases of the junction left unmatched. From germline, CDR1 is SEHNR and CDR2 FQNEAQ (reference sequence). CDR3: CASSGLDSTDTQYF. The CDR3, as DNA: TGTGCCAGCAGCGGACTAGATAGCACAGATACGCAGTATTTT.

This clonotype was detected a few times. V gene TRBV6-6 combines with J gene TRBJ2-5; D unresolved. Germline loops: CDR1 MNHNY, CDR2 SVGAGI (reference sequence). The CDR3 consists of 14 residues. V lost 2 bases, J lost 5 bases, and 12 bases lay in between. The chain's CDR3 is CASSYHPGQETQYF. The DNA of the CDR3 is TGTGCCAGCAGTTACCACCCCGGGCAGGAGACCCAGTACTTC.

This clonotype was detected a few times. V usage is TRBV12-5 and J usage is TRBJ1-5; D not certain. The CDR3 length is 12 residues. Germline lookup yields CDR1 LGHNT and CDR2 FRNRAP. Trimming removed 5 bases at V and 8 bases at J, with 10 bases between. The CDR3 protein is CASGTGREPQHF. Written as DNA, the CDR3 is TGTGCTAGTGGTACTGGCCGTGAGCCCCAGCATTTT. The whole variable domain, filled in from reference TRBV12-5 and TRBJ1-5, reads DARVTQTPRHKVTEMGQEVTMRCQPILGHNTVFWYRQTMMQGLELLAYFRNRAPLDDSGMPKDRFSAEMPDATLATLKIQPSEPRDSAVYFCASGTGREPQHFGDGTRLSIL.

The chain combines TRBV19 with TRBJ1-1; the D gene is possibly TRBD1 (6 bases). V was trimmed by 1 base and J by 1 base, leaving 7 bases between them. CDR3 length equals 14 residues. The germline V gene has CDR1 LNHDA and CDR2 SQIVND (reference sequence). CDR3 in DNA: TGTGCCAGTAGTATAGTGGGGGCGAACACTGAAGCTTTCTTT. Protein sequence: CASSIVGANTEAFF.

In DNA form, the CDR3 reads TGTGCCAGCAGCTCCGGGAGGTCGTACGCGGAGACCCAGTACTTC. It encodes CASSSGRSYAETQYF. The chain has TRBV7-2 and TRBJ2-5; TRBD2 matches 7 bases. The CDR3 is 15 amino acids. V gave up 4 bases and J gave up 5 bases; unmatched junction bases: 10. CDR1 is SGHTA, CDR2 FQGNSA, per germline.

This chain connects TRBV11-2 to TRBJ2-3, with TRBD1 matching over 8 bases. This CDR3 has 16 amino acids. CDR1 and CDR2 from the germline V gene are SGHAT and FQNNGV. After removal of 0 bases from V and 6 bases from J, the junction contained 8 bases not matched to a gene. Here the CDR3 DNA reads TGTGCCAGCAGCTTAGAGACAGGGGCCCCAATGGATACGCAGTATTTT. Amino acids: CASSLETGAPMDTQYF. Together with reference TRBV11-2 and TRBJ2-3, the CDR3 gives the full variable domain: EAGVAQSPRYKIIEKRQSVAFWCNPISGHATLYWYQQILGQGPKLLIQFQNNGVVDDSQLPKDRFSAERLKGVDSTLKIQPAKLEDSAVYLCASSLETGAPMDTQYFGPGTRLTVL.

This clonotype was counted many times. The chain links TRBV7-2 to TRBJ2-7; TRBD1 aligns across 8 bases. Germline CDR1 and CDR2: SGHTA and FQGNSA. This CDR3 is built from 14 residues. The J segment lost 2 bases and the V segment lost 5 bases, leaving 5 bases of the junction unmatched. The CDR3 region is CASSPGQGPYEQYV. The DNA of the CDR3 is TGTGCCAGCAGCCCTGGACAGGGTCCCTACGAGCAGTACGTC.

The chain employs TRBV4-1 and TRBJ2-2, with D uncertain. Between the trimmed V and J ends, which lost 4 bases and 3 bases, there was a span of 12 bases. This CDR3 region has 15 residues. In germline, CDR1 is MGHRA, CDR2 YSYEKL. The CDR3 is CASSPEGRHTGELFF. CDR3 coding DNA: TGCGCCAGCAGCCCCGAAGGACGACACACCGGGGAGCTGTTTTTT.